Listed here is a single T cell receptor beta chain. Its antigen is not known. CDR1 LNHDA and CDR2 SQIVND come from the germline V gene (reference sequence). The CDR3 is made up of 13 amino acids. Between the trimmed V and J ends, which lost 6 bases and 2 bases, there was a span of 10 bases. This entry belongs to a study of shared clonotypes between healthy human individuals. Turning to the study itself: Three CD4 naive, three CD4 memory, two CD8 naive and one CD8 memory plate were used per donor.

Assay runs were performed at deep level. Original methodology: With immunoSEQ giving junction-only sequences and no quality scores, filtering differed. Using immunoSEQ multiplex PCR, the repertoire was profiled, and TCRdb retains in-frame clones only, with some absent. V and J calls and clone size follow that table, whereas D and trimming were derived from the DNA. The sample lists some 2,100,000 clones, approximately 96% occurring once. Study-level points and caveats: Clonotypes shared by all four sorted-subset donors had higher generation probabilities than non-shared clonotypes.

The TCR comes from a man younger than 35 in good health. The V and J genes are TRBV19 and TRBJ1-2; a weak D match, TRBD1 (5 bases). The sample taken for sequencing was naive CD4+ T cells sorted from blood. Described subset: CD45RA+ positively selected. The CDR3 nucleotides are TGTGCCAGTAGATGGGGGACGAACTATGGCTACACCTTC. It codes for CASRWGTNYGYTF. The whole variable domain, filled in from reference TRBV19 and TRBJ1-2, reads DGGITQSPKYLFRKEGQNVTLSCEQNLNHDAMYWYRQDPGQGLRLIYYSQIVNDFQKGDIAEGYSVSREKKESFPLTVTSAQKNPTAFYLCASRWGTNYGYTFGSGTRLTVV.